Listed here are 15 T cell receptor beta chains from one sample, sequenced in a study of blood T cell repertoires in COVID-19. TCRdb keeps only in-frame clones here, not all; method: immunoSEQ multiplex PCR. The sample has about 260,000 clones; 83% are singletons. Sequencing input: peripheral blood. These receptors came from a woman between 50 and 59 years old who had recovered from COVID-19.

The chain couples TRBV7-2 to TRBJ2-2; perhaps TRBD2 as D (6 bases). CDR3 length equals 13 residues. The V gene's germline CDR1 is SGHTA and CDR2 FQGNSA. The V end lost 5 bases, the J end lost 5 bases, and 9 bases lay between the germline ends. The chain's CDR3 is CASSPGGTGELFF. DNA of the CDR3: TGTGCCAGCAGCCCTGGGGGGACCGGGGAGCTGTTTTTT.

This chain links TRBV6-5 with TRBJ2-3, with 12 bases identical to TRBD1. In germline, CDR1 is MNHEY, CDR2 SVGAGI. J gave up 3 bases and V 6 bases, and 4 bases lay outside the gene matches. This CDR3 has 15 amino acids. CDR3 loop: CASRKGQGATDTQYF. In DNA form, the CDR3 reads TGTGCCAGCAGAAAGGGACAGGGGGCTACAGATACGCAGTATTTT.

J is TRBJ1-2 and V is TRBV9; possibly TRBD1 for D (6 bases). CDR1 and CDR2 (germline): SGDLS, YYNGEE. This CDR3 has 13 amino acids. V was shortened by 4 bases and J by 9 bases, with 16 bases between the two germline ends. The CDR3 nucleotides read TGTGCCAGCAGCCCGTGGACAGAGGATAGCTACACCTTC. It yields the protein CASSPWTEDSYTF.

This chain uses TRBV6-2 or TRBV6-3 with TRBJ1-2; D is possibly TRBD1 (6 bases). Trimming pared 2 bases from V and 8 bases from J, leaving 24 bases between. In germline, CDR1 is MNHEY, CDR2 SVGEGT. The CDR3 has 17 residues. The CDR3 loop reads CASSYVPGQLGGRGYTF. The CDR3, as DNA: TGTGCCAGCAGTTACGTCCCCGGACAGTTGGGGGGGCGAGGCTACACCTTC.

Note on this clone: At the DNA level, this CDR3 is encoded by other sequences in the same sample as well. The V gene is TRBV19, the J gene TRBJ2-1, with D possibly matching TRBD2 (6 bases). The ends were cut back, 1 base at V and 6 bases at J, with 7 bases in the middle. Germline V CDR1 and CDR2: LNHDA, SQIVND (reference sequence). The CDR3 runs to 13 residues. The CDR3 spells CASSIVSGNEQFF. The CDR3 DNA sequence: TGTGCCAGTAGTATAGTTAGCGGCAATGAGCAGTTCTTC.

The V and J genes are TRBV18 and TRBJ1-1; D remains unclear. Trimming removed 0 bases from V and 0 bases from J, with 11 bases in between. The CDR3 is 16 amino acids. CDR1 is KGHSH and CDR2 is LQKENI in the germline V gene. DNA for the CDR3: TGTGCCAGCTCACCACCGGCAGGTTACCTGAACACTGAAGCTTTCTTT. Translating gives CASSPPAGYLNTEAFF.

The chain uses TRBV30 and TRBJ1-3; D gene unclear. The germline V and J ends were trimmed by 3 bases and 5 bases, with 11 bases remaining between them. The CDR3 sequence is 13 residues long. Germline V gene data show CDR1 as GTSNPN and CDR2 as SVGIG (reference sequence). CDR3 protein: CAWSPGSRNTIYF. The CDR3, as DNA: TGTGCCTGGAGCCCGGGATCCCGAAACACCATATATTTT.

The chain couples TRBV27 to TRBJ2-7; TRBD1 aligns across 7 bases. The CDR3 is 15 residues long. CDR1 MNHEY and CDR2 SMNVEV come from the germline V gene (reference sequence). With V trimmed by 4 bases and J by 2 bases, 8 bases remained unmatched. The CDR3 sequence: CASSWSRDSTYEQYF. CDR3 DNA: TGTGCCAGCAGTTGGTCCAGGGACAGTACCTACGAGCAGTACTTC.

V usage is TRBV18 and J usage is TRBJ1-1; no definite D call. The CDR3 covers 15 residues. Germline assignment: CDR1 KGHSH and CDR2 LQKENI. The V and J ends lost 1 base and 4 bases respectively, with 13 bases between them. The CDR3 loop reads CASSPLFGFGTEAFF. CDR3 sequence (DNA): TGTGCCAGCTCACCACTCTTCGGGTTCGGCACTGAAGCTTTCTTT. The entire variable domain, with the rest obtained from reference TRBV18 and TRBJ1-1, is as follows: NAGVMQNPRHLVRRRGQEARLRCSPMKGHSHVYWYRQLPEEGLKFMVYLQKENIIDESGMPKERFSAEFPKEGPSILRIQQVVRGDSAAYFCASSPLFGFGTEAFFGQGTRLTVV.

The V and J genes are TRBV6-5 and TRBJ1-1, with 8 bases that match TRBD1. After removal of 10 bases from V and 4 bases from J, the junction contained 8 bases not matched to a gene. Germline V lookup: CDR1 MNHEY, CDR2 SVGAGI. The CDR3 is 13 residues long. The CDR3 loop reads CATTGGHSTEAFF. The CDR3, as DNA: TGTGCCACTACAGGGGGGCATAGCACTGAAGCTTTCTTT.

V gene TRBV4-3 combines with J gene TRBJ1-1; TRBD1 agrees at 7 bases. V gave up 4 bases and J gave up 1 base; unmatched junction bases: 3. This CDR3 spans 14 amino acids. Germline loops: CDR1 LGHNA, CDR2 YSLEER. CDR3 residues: CASSLGQANTEAFF. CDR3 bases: TGCGCCAGCAGCCTCGGACAGGCGAACACTGAAGCTTTCTTT.

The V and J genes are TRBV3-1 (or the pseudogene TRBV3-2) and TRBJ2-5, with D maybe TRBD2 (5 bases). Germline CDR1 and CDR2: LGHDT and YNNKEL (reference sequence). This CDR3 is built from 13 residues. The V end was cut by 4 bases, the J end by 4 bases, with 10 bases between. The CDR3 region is CASSLGELETQYF. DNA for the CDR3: TGTGCCAGCAGCCTCGGGGAATTAGAGACCCAGTACTTC.

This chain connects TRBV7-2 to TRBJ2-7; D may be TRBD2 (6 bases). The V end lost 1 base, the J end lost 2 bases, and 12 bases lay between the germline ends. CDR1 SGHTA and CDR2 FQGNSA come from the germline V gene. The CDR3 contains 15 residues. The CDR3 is CASSLVGERAYEQYF. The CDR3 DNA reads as TGTGCCAGCAGCTTAGTGGGGGAGCGGGCCTACGAGCAGTACTTC.

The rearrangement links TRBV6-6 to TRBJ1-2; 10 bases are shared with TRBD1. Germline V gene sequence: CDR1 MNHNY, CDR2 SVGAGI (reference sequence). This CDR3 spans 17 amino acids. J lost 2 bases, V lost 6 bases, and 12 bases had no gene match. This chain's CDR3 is CASSRRDRGLNNYGYTF. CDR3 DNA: TGTGCCAGCAGCCGACGGGACAGGGGACTCAACAACTATGGCTACACCTTC.

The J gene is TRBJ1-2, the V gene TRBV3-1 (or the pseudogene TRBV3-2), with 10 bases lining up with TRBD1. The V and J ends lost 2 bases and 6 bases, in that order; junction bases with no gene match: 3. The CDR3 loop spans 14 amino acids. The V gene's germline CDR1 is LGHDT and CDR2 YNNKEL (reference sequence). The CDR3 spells CASSQTDRGDGYTF. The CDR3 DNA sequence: TGTGCCAGCAGCCAAACGGACAGGGGGGATGGCTACACCTTC.